This note documents a single T cell receptor beta chain sequence. Measured with immunoSEQ multiplex PCR; TCRdb has only the in-frame clones, and not every one. The repertoire consists of roughly 260,000 clones, with 70% to 90% occurring once and the leading ten covering 3.7%. These data come from a study of blood T cell repertoires in COVID-19. At the level of the study: Sample material is recorded as cDNA or gDNA derived from T cells, B-cell-depleted T cells, or PBMCs.

Germline V gene lookup returns CDR1 LNHDA and CDR2 SQIVND (reference sequence). Trimming cost V 1 base and J 3 bases, with 7 bases left between them. The CDR3 runs to 14 residues. The clonotype originates from a woman aged 40 to 50 with acute or convalescent COVID-19. The J gene is TRBJ1-3, the V gene TRBV19, with D perhaps matching TRBD1 (6 bases). What was sequenced was peripheral blood. CDR3 loop: CASSIVGHGNTIYF. CDR3 sequence (DNA): TGTGCCAGTAGTATAGTGGGACATGGAAACACCATATATTTT.